One sample yielded the 25 T cell receptor beta chains listed below, sequenced in a study of CD8 T cells in ankylosing spondylitis. The study, taken as a whole, reports: Within ankylosing spondylitis blood, a TCR beta motif made up of eight or nine highly homologous variants appeared to be characteristic.

No antigen has been assigned to these receptors. TCRdb re-called the 5' RACE reads with MiXCR, one entry per CDR3 protein. Found here are around 890,000 distinct CDR3 sequences, about 10% of them singletons; the top ten hold approximately 0.51%. The sample consisted of blood, either unsorted or a sorted T cell fraction (not recorded which). These receptors all come from a male donor with ankylosing spondylitis.

This clonotype was detected ten times or more. The chain is built from TRBV29-1 and TRBJ2-1; a weak D match, TRBD1 (5 bases). Germline V gene sequence: CDR1 SQVTM, CDR2 ANQGSEA. The CDR3 length is 15 residues. Trimming left V 6 bases short and J 0 bases short, with 15 bases between. DNA for the CDR3: TGCAGCGTGGGAAGGGGCTGGAGCTCCTACAATGAGCAGTTCTTC. Its translation is CSVGRGWSSYNEQFF.

In this sample, this clonotype turned up many times. This rearrangement joins TRBV4-3 to TRBJ2-1; D is unresolved. This CDR3 is built from 20 residues. V dropped 0 bases and J dropped 0 bases, with 21 bases sitting between them. The germline CDR1 and CDR2 sequences are LGHNA and YSLEER. The CDR3 reads CASSQEPIVSSRRSYNEQFF. CDR3 nucleotide sequence: TGCGCCAGCAGCCAAGAGCCGATAGTATCTAGTCGGCGCTCCTACAATGAGCAGTTCTTC.

The chain uses TRBV5-5 and TRBJ1-1, with D unclear. V dropped 4 bases and J dropped 2 bases, with 9 bases sitting between them. The germline CDR1 and CDR2 sequences are SGHKS and YYEKEE (reference sequence). This CDR3 is 13 amino acids long. This CDR3 reads CASSIYFNTEAFF. For the CDR3, the DNA is TGTGCCAGCAGCATATACTTTAACACTGAAGCTTTCTTT.

The table lists this clonotype with many counts. This may stem from a read error, because a much larger clone lies one nucleotide away. The rearrangement links TRBV9 to TRBJ1-1; unclear D gene. Germline-derived CDR1 and CDR2 are SGDLS and YYNGEE. CDR3 size: 13 residues. The V end lost 0 bases, the J end lost 1 base, and 4 bases lay between the germline ends. DNA for the CDR3: TGTGCCAGCAGCGTAGAGGGGAACACTGAAGCTTTCTTT. Translated: CASSVEGNTEAFF.

The table lists this clonotype with a count of one. V and J are TRBV18 and TRBJ1-5, with D tentatively TRBD1 (5 bases). Germline assignment: CDR1 KGHSH and CDR2 LQKENI. Trimming pared 6 bases from V and 0 bases from J, leaving 15 bases between. CDR3 length: 16 amino acids. CDR3 sequence (DNA): TGTGCCAGCTCCGCCAGGGATCTCAATAGCAATCAGCCCCAGCATTTT. This encodes CASSARDLNSNQPQHF.

This clonotype was picked up many times. The rearrangement joins TRBV20-1 to TRBJ2-5, with TRBD2 matching over 7 bases. The CDR3 runs 15 residues. V lost 6 bases and J lost 4; bases outside the gene matches: 14. Germline CDR1 DFQATT, CDR2 SNEGSKA (reference sequence). The CDR3 DNA is TGCAGTGCCAGGGATAATGCGGGGGTGTTAGAGACCCAGTACTTC. Amino acids: CSARDNAGVLETQYF.

V is TRBV6-1 and J is TRBJ2-7; D may be TRBD1 (6 bases). CDR1 is MNHNS and CDR2 is SASEGT in the germline V gene. This CDR3 is built from 14 residues. Trimming took 3 bases from V and 1 from J, leaving 10 bases between them. Here the CDR3 DNA reads TGTGCCAGCAGTGAGCAGGGGCCTTCCTACGAGCAGTACTTC. Encoded protein: CASSEQGPSYEQYF.

This clonotype appeared many times. The J gene is TRBJ1-5, the V gene TRBV12-3 or TRBV12-4, with D unclear. The V end lost 7 bases, the J end lost 1 base, and 8 bases lay between the germline ends. The length of the CDR3 is 13 residues. CDR3 loop: CASTRGSNQPQHF. For the CDR3, the DNA is TGTGCCAGCACGCGGGGAAGCAATCAGCCCCAGCATTTT.

The chain couples TRBV7-2 to TRBJ2-3, with TRBD2 identical over 12 bases. This CDR3 region has 17 residues. Germline lookup yields CDR1 SGHTA and CDR2 FQGNSA. J lost 1 base, V lost 2 bases, and 4 bases had no gene match. CDR3 loop: CASSLRASGGGTDTQYF. The CDR3 DNA sequence: TGTGCCAGCAGCTTAAGGGCTAGCGGGGGGGGCACAGATACGCAGTATTTT.

The genes are TRBV5-1 and TRBJ2-7; 8 nucleotides align to TRBD1. Germline CDR1 SGHRS, CDR2 YFSETQ. Unmatched junction bases numbered 6, after V lost 0 bases and J lost 1 base. CDR3 length equals 16 residues. CDR3 nucleotide sequence: TGCGCCAGCAGCTTGGTCGGACAGGGTTTATCCTACGAGCAGTACTTC. Translation gives CASSLVGQGLSYEQYF. Full variable domain (missing parts from reference TRBV5-1 and TRBJ2-7): KAGVTQTPRYLIKTRGQQVTLSCSPISGHRSVSWYQQTPGQGLQFLFEYFSETQRNKGNFPGRFSGRQFSNSRSEMNVSTLELGDSALYLCASSLVGQGLSYEQYFGPGTRLTVT.

The rearrangement joins TRBV9 to TRBJ1-5; 7 bases are shared with TRBD1. The V gene's germline CDR1 is SGDLS and CDR2 YYNGEE. CDR3 length: 16 residues. The V segment lost 0 bases and the J segment 7 bases; nucleotides outside the gene matches: 10. CDR3 amino acids: CASSVGTGAEGQPQHF. The CDR3 coding sequence is TGTGCCAGCAGCGTAGGAACAGGGGCGGAGGGACAGCCCCAGCATTTT.

This clonotype was seen a handful of times. The gene calls are TRBV12-3 or TRBV12-4 and TRBJ1-1; TRBD1 is a possible D gene (5 bases). The ends were cut back, 7 bases at V and 1 base at J, with 16 bases in the middle. This CDR3 has 15 residues. The CDR3: CASTTRTRPNTEAFF. The CDR3 coding sequence is TGTGCCAGCACCACTCGGACACGTCCGAACACTGAAGCTTTCTTT.

Many counts were recorded for this clonotype. V and J are TRBV6-2 or TRBV6-3 and TRBJ1-2; the D gene is possibly TRBD1 (6 bases). Germline assignment: CDR1 MNHEY and CDR2 SVGEGT. Trimming took 6 bases from V and 4 from J, leaving 15 bases between them. The CDR3 length is 14 residues. CDR3 loop: CASRPTGNSYGYTF. The CDR3 DNA reads as TGTGCCAGCAGACCCACAGGGAACTCCTATGGCTACACCTTC.

This clonotype was seen more than once but under ten times. The CDR3 sequence: CASSLGGAGKPYNEQFF. The CDR3 DNA is TGTGCCAGCAGCTTAGGAGGGGCGGGGAAGCCCTACAATGAGCAGTTCTTC. This rearrangement joins TRBV7-9 to TRBJ2-1; TRBD2 is a possible D gene (6 bases). The CDR3 runs to 17 residues. V was trimmed by 1 base and J by 2 bases, leaving 15 bases between them. Germline V gene lookup returns CDR1 SEHNR and CDR2 FQNEAQ (reference sequence).

This clonotype was found a few times. The chain links TRBV5-5 to TRBJ1-2; possibly TRBD1 for D (5 bases). This CDR3 is 15 amino acids long. V was trimmed by 3 bases and J by 0 bases, leaving 12 bases between them. Germline V gives CDR1 SGHKS, CDR2 YYEKEE (reference sequence). CDR3 loop: CASSSDGHANYGYTF. The CDR3 DNA follows: TGTGCCAGCAGCTCGGACGGACACGCTAACTATGGCTACACCTTC.

This clonotype was detected only a few times. This chain links TRBV6-2 or TRBV6-3 with TRBJ1-2, with D maybe TRBD1 (5 bases). There are 15 residues in the CDR3. With 5 bases removed from V and 5 bases from J, the gap between germline ends came to 18 bases. The germline gives CDR1 MNHEY, CDR2 SVGEGT. CDR3 amino acids: CASSQPFGTDYGYTF. The CDR3 bases are TGTGCCAGCAGTCAACCCTTCGGGACGGATTATGGCTACACCTTC.

This clonotype has ten or more counts. The chain employs TRBV7-9 and TRBJ1-2; the match to TRBD1 covers 7 bases. The CDR3 covers 16 residues. Germline loops: CDR1 SEHNR, CDR2 FQNEAQ (reference sequence). Trimming at V came to 4 bases and at J to 6 bases, leaving 14 bases not matched to a gene. The chain's CDR3 is CASSYRPRTGFNGYTF. DNA for the CDR3: TGTGCCAGCAGCTACCGACCAAGGACAGGCTTTAATGGCTACACCTTC.

This clonotype was observed a handful of times. V is TRBV15 and J is TRBJ2-1; 8 nucleotides match TRBD2. Germline trimming cut 1 base from V and 1 base from J; bases unmatched to any gene: 3. From germline, CDR1 is LNHNV and CDR2 YYDKDF (reference sequence). This CDR3 contains 16 residues. CDR3 protein: CATSRVIAGSYNEQFF. CDR3 DNA sequence: TGTGCCACCAGCAGAGTTATAGCGGGGTCCTACAATGAGCAGTTCTTC.

The chain has TRBV20-1 and TRBJ2-1; the match to TRBD2 covers 9 bases. The CDR3 contains 14 residues. Germline V gives CDR1 DFQATT, CDR2 SNEGSKA (reference sequence). Trimming at V came to 3 bases and at J to 9 bases, leaving 9 bases not matched to a gene. The chain's CDR3 is CSASPSGRIGEQFF. The CDR3 region has the DNA TGCAGTGCTAGTCCCAGCGGGAGGATAGGTGAGCAGTTCTTC.

The V gene is TRBV5-6, the J gene TRBJ1-5; 7 nucleotides line up with TRBD1. Germline V CDR1 and CDR2: SGHDT, YYEEEE. V lost 1 base and J lost 6; bases outside the gene matches: 7. The CDR3 spans 15 residues. This chain's CDR3 is CASSLTGVGGQPQHF. The CDR3 region has the DNA TGTGCCAGCAGCTTGACAGGGGTTGGAGGTCAGCCCCAGCATTTT. The entire variable domain, with the rest obtained from reference TRBV5-6 and TRBJ1-5, is as follows: DAGVTQSPTHLIKTRGQQVTLRCSPKSGHDTVSWYQQALGQGPQFIFQYYEEEERQRGNFPDRFSGHQFPNYSSELNVNALLLGDSALYLCASSLTGVGGQPQHFGDGTRLSIL.

This clonotype was counted a few times. The chain couples TRBV4-3 to TRBJ2-3; the D gene is possibly TRBD2 (6 bases). The V end was cut by 0 bases, the J end by 4 bases, with 11 bases between. The germline gives CDR1 LGHNA, CDR2 YSLEER. The CDR3 is 15 amino acids. CDR3: CASSQDHTGADTQYF. In nucleotides, the CDR3 is TGCGCCAGCAGCCAAGATCATACGGGGGCAGATACGCAGTATTTT.

This clonotype has ten or more counts. The chain couples TRBV20-1 to TRBJ2-5; no definite D call. The V gene lost 3 bases and the J gene lost 5 bases, with 10 bases spanning the gap. The CDR3 is 12 amino acids. Germline CDR1 reads DFQATT; CDR2 reads SNEGSKA (reference sequence). CDR3 nucleotide sequence: TGCAGTGCTAGCGCTAACCTTGAGACCCAGTACTTC. Its translation: CSASANLETQYF.

The chain combines TRBV10-3 with TRBJ2-7; D is ambiguous. V gave up 4 bases and J gave up 0 bases, with 7 bases separating them. The length of the CDR3 is 13 residues. Germline CDR1 and CDR2: ENHRY and SYGVKD. CDR3: CAISGQISYEQYF. In nucleotides, the CDR3 is TGTGCCATCAGTGGTCAAATCTCCTACGAGCAGTACTTC.

This clonotype has only one observation. This sequence joins TRBV18 and TRBJ2-7, with TRBD2 as a possible D gene (5 bases). Trimming took off 5 bases at V and 0 bases at J, with 17 bases between the two ends. This CDR3 region has 16 residues. Germline CDR1 reads KGHSH; CDR2 reads LQKENI. CDR3 region: CASSSRGIDHSYEQYF. CDR3 coding DNA: TGTGCCAGCTCATCCCGGGGAATAGACCACTCCTACGAGCAGTACTTC. Drawing the rest from reference TRBV18 and TRBJ2-7, the complete variable domain is NAGVMQNPRHLVRRRGQEARLRCSPMKGHSHVYWYRQLPEEGLKFMVYLQKENIIDESGMPKERFSAEFPKEGPSILRIQQVVRGDSAAYFCASSSRGIDHSYEQYFGPGTRLTVT.

The chain has TRBV29-1 and TRBJ2-5; 12 nucleotides line up with TRBD2. The CDR3 extends over 14 amino acids. CDR1 SQVTM and CDR2 ANQGSEA come from the germline V gene. Trimming cost V 8 bases and J 5 bases; bases outside gene matches: 9. CDR3 sequence (DNA): TGCAGCTTGTCGACTAGCGGGGGACCGGAGACCCAGTACTTC. This codes for CSLSTSGGPETQYF. Full variable domain (outside the CDR3, taken from reference TRBV29-1 and TRBJ2-5): SAVISQKPSRDICQRGTSLTIQCQVDSQVTMMFWYRQQPGQSLTLIATANQGSEATYESGFVIDKFPISRPNLTFSTLTVSNMSPEDSSIYLCSLSTSGGPETQYFGPGTRLLVL.